This section outlines one T cell receptor beta chain sequence together with its context. Germline V gene lookup returns CDR1 MDHEN and CDR2 SYDVKM. Unmatched junction bases numbered 3, after V lost 3 bases and J lost 2 bases. The CDR3 contains 15 residues. Vbeta (60) and Jbeta (13) primers were used in the PCR. Generated by immunoSEQ multiplex PCR, the TCRdb table keeps only in-frame clones and is missing some. Of more than 150,000 clones detected, 75% to 85% appear once; the ten largest clones hold under 0.9%. The data were taken from a study of cytomegalovirus exposure and HLA in healthy donors. Material for sequencing was PBMCs. The sequence was collected from a young woman in good health and CMV-seronegative. J is TRBJ2-7 and V is TRBV28; 11 nucleotides align to TRBD1. The chain's CDR3 is CASSLGQGGTYEQYF. In DNA form, the CDR3 reads TGTGCCAGCAGTTTGGGACAGGGGGGAACCTACGAGCAGTACTTC.